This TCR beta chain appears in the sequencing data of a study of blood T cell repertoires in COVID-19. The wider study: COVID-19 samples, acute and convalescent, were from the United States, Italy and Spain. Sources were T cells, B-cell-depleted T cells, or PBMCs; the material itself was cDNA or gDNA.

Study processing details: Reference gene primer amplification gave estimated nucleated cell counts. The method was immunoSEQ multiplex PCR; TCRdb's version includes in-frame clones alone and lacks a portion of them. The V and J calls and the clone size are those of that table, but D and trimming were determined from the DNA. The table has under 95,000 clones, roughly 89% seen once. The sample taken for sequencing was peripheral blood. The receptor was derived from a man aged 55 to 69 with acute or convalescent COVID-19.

CDR3 sequence: CATSTGQGWNNEQFF. CDR3 sequence (DNA): TGTGCCACCAGCACCGGACAGGGATGGAACAATGAGCAGTTCTTC. This chain links TRBV15 with TRBJ2-1; 8 nucleotides agree with TRBD1. This CDR3 has 15 amino acids. J lost 5 bases, V lost 4 bases, and 7 bases had no gene match. The germline V gene has CDR1 LNHNV and CDR2 YYDKDF (reference sequence).